This T cell receptor (beta chain) was found in a study of chemoradiotherapy in HPV16-positive cancers. Broader study findings: During treatment, candidate HPV-specific clones and E7-related motifs expanded in tumor. HPV-responsive T-cell expansion during chemoradiotherapy was linked to improved recurrence-free survival in HPV16-positive patients. Functional assays defining HPV-specific T cells used only a couple of HPV16-positive patients.

Repertoires were sampled repeatedly during chemoradiotherapy. The assay was immunoSEQ multiplex PCR, and TCRdb's table has in-frame clones only and misses some. Found here are approximately 4,000 clones, approximately 80% of them singletons; the top ten hold less than 9.5%. Germline values: CDR1 LGHNA, CDR2 YNFKEQ. The trim removed 3 bases at V and 6 bases at J, leaving 4 bases unmatched. The length of the CDR3 is 14 residues. This clone was counted between two and nine times. The antigen remains unidentified. Sequencing was performed on tumor tissue, taken from a patient who underwent chemoradiotherapy. The TCR sequence derives from a human donor with HPV-associated anogenital cancer. The chain uses TRBV4-2 and TRBJ2-1, with 8 bases matching TRBD2. The CDR3 DNA reads as TGTGCCAGCAGCCATGCCGGGACTAGCAATGAGCAGTTCTTC. It translates to CASSHAGTSNEQFF.